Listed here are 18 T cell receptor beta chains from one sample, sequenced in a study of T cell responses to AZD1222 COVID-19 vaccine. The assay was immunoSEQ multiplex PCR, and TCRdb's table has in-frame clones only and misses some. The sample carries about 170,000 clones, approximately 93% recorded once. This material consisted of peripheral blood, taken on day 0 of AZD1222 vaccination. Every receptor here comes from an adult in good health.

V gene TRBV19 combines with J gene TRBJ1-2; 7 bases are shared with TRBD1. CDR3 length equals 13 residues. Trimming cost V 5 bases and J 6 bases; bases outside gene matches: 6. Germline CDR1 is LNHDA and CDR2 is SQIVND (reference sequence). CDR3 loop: CASSLAGGNGYTF. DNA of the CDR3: TGTGCCAGTAGTTTAGCAGGGGGGAATGGCTACACCTTC.

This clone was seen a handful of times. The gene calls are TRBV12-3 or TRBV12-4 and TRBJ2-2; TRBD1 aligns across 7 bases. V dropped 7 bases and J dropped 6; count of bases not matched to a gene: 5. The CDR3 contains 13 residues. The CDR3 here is CASNSQGAGELFF. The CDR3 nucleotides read TGTGCCAGCAACTCCCAGGGGGCCGGGGAGCTGTTTTTT.

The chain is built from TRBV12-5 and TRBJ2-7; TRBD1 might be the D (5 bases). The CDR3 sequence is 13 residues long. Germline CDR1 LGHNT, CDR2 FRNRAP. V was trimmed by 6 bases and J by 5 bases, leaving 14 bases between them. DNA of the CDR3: TGTGCTAGTGGCCGGCTAGGGGTTAACGAGCAGTACTTC. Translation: CASGRLGVNEQYF.

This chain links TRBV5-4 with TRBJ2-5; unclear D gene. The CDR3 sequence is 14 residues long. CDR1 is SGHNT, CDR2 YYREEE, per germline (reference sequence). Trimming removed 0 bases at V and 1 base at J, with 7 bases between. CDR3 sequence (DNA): TGTGCCAGCAGCTTGGACCCCAGCCAAGAGACCCAGTACTTC. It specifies CASSLDPSQETQYF.

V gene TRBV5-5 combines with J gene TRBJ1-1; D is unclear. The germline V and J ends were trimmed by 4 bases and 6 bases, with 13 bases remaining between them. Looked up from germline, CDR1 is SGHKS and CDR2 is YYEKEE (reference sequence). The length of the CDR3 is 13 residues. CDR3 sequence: CASSPAGWAEAFF. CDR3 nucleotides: TGTGCCAGCAGCCCGGCCGGATGGGCTGAAGCTTTCTTT.

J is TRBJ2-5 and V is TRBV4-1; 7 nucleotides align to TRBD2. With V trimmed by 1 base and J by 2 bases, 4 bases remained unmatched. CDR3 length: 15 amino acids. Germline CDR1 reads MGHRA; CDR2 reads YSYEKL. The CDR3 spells CASSQVPAGQETQYF. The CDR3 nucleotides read TGCGCCAGCAGCCAAGTACCAGCGGGGCAAGAGACCCAGTACTTC.

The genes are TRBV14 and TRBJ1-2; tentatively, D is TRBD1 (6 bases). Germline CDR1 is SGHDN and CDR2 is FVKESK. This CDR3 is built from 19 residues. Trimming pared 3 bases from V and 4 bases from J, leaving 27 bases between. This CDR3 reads CASSHGSPISYARGYGYTF. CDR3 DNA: TGTGCCAGCAGCCACGGATCGCCTATTAGTTACGCCAGGGGCTATGGCTACACCTTC.

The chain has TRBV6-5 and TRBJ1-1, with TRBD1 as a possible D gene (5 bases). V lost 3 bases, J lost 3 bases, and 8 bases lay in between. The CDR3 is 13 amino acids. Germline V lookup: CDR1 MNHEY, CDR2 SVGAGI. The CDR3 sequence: CASSYAGHTEAFF. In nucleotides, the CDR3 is TGTGCCAGCAGTTATGCGGGGCACACTGAAGCTTTCTTT.

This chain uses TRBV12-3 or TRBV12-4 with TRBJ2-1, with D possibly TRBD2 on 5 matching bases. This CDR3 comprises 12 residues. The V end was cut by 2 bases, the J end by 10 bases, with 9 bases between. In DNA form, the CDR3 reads TGTGCCAGCAGTTTAAGGTGGGAGGAGCAGTTCTTC. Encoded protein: CASSLRWEEQFF.

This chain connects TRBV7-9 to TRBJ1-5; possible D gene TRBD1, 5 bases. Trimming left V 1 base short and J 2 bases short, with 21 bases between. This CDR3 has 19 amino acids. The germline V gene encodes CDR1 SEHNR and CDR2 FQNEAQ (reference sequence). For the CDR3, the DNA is TGTGCCAGCAGCTTAGAATATCTCCTAGGGGACGCCCGCAATCAGCCCCAGCATTTT. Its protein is CASSLEYLLGDARNQPQHF.

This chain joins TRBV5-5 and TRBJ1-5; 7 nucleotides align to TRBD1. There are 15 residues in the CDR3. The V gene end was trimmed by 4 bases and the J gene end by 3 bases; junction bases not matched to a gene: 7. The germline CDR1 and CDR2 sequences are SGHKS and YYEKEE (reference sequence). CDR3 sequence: CASSPHDRVNQPQHF. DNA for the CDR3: TGTGCCAGCAGCCCCCATGACAGGGTCAATCAGCCCCAGCATTTT.

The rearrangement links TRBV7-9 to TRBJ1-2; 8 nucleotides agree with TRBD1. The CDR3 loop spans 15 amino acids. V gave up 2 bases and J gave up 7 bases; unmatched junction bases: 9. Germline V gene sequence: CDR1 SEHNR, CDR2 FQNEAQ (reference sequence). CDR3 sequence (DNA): TGTGCCAGCAGCTTACGTGGCCAGGGGGCGATTGGCTACACCTTC. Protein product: CASSLRGQGAIGYTF.

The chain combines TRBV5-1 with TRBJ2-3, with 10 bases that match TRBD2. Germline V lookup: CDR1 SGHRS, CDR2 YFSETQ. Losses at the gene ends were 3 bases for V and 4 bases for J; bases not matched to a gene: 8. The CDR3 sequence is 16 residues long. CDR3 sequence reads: CASSWGAGGRSDTQYF. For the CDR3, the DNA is TGCGCCAGCAGCTGGGGAGCGGGGGGGCGTTCAGATACGCAGTATTTT. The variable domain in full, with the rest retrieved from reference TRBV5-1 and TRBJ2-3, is KAGVTQTPRYLIKTRGQQVTLSCSPISGHRSVSWYQQTPGQGLQFLFEYFSETQRNKGNFPGRFSGRQFSNSRSEMNVSTLELGDSALYLCASSWGAGGRSDTQYFGPGTRLTVL.

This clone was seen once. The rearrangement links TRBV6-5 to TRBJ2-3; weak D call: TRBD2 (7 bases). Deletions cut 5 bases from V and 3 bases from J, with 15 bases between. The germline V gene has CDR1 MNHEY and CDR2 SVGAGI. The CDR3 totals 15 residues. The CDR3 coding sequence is TGTGCCAGCAGTAGGGGGAGGGCCGAGACAGATACGCAGTATTTT. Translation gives CASSRGRAETDTQYF.

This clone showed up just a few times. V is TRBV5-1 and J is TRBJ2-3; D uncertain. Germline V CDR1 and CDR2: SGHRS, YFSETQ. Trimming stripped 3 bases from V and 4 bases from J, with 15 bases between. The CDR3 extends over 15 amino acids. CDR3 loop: CASSSFSAGADTQYF. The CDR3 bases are TGCGCCAGCAGCTCCTTTTCTGCCGGAGCAGATACGCAGTATTTT. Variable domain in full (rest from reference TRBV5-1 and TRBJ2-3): KAGVTQTPRYLIKTRGQQVTLSCSPISGHRSVSWYQQTPGQGLQFLFEYFSETQRNKGNFPGRFSGRQFSNSRSEMNVSTLELGDSALYLCASSSFSAGADTQYFGPGTRLTVL.

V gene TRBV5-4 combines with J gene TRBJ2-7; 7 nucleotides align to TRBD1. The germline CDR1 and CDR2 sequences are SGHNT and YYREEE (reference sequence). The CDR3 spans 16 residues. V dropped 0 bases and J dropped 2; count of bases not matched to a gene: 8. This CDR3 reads CASSLAGTVMTYEQYF. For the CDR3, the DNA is TGTGCCAGCAGCTTGGCAGGGACAGTGATGACCTACGAGCAGTACTTC.

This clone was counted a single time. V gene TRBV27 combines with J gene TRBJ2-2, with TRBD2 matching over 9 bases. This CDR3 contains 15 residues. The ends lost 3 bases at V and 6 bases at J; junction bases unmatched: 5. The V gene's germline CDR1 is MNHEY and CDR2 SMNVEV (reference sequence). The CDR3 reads CASSFAGGIAGELFF. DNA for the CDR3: TGTGCCAGCAGTTTTGCGGGAGGGATAGCCGGGGAGCTGTTTTTT.

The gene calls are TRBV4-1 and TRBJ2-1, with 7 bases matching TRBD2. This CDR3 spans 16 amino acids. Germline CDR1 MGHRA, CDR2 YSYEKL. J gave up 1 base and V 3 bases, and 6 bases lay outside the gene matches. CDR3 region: CASSQASGFSYNEQFF. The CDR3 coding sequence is TGCGCCAGCAGCCAGGCTAGCGGCTTTTCCTACAATGAGCAGTTCTTC.